These 30 T cell receptor beta chains share one sample of origin, sequenced in a study of regulatory T cells in long-lasting Graves disease. As to time point: newly diagnosed GD, antithyroid drugs for less than 3 months. There was RNA extracted from PBMCs, and the TCR library was made from it. Building of the TCR beta libraries involved iRepertoire HTBI primers and Arm-PCR of CDR3 regions. TCRdb re-called the multiplex PCR reads with MiXCR, one entry per CDR3 protein. The data hold hundreds of thousands of distinct CDR3 sequences, with about 12% observed a single time. The same specimen was also included in a second study, on T cells in Graves' hyperthyroidism and ophthalmopathy.

Sequences were derived from peripheral blood mononuclear cells (PBMCs), sampled at new diagnosis, from a patient treated with antithyroid drugs. Receptors originate from a woman in her 30s with Graves disease.

The rearrangement joins TRBV4-3 to TRBJ2-2, with 12 bases lining up with TRBD1. Germline lookup yields CDR1 LGHNA and CDR2 YSLEER. V dropped 3 bases and J dropped 7; count of bases not matched to a gene: 3. The CDR3 contains 15 residues. The CDR3 here is CASSQGQGAGGELFF. As DNA, the CDR3 is TGCGCCAGCAGCCAGGGACAGGGGGCTGGCGGGGAGCTGTTTTTT.

At least ten counts were recorded for this clonotype. V is TRBV30 and J is TRBJ2-5, with TRBD2 identical over 7 bases. This CDR3 region has 13 residues. Germline V gene lookup returns CDR1 GTSNPN and CDR2 SVGIG (reference sequence). V lost 2 bases and J lost 3; bases outside the gene matches: 3. CDR3 nucleotide sequence: TGTGCCTGGAGTTACGGGGGGAAAGAGACCCAGTACTTC. Translated: CAWSYGGKETQYF. Full variable domain (remainder filled in from reference TRBV30 and TRBJ2-5): SQTIHQWPATLVQPVGSPLSLECTVEGTSNPNLYWYRQAAGRGLQLLFYSVGIGQISSEVPQNLSASRPQDRQFILSSKKLLLSDSGFYLCAWSYGGKETQYFGPGTRLLVL.

This clonotype was detected many times. The CDR3 DNA is TGTGCCAGTAGTGAACAGGGGTGGTGGGGCAATCAGCCCCAGCATTTT. As protein: CASSEQGWWGNQPQHF. This chain uses TRBV19 with TRBJ1-5; TRBD1 matches 7 bases. The germline V gene has CDR1 LNHDA and CDR2 SQIVND (reference sequence). This CDR3 contains 16 residues. The V gene end was trimmed by 5 bases and the J gene end by 2 bases; junction bases not matched to a gene: 9.

V and J are TRBV27 and TRBJ2-1, with TRBD1 identical over 9 bases. Losses at the gene ends were 4 bases for V and 8 bases for J; bases not matched to a gene: 9. Germline assignment: CDR1 MNHEY and CDR2 SMNVEV (reference sequence). The CDR3 runs 15 residues. DNA for the CDR3: TGTGCCAGCAGTTGGGGGACAGGGATTTTCGATGAGCAGTTCTTC. It codes for CASSWGTGIFDEQFF.

This clonotype was detected only a few times. The chain has TRBV4-1 and TRBJ2-1; tentative D call: TRBD2 (6 bases). Trimming pared 4 bases from V and 1 base from J, leaving 23 bases between. The CDR3 runs to 19 residues. CDR1 and CDR2 (germline): MGHRA, YSYEKL. CDR3 in DNA: TGCGCCAGCAGCCCCCCCGGTGTACGGGGACTCTCTTCCTACAATGAGCAGTTCTTC. Protein: CASSPPGVRGLSSYNEQFF.

This clonotype was recorded many times. The CDR3 region has the DNA TGTGCCAGCAGCCAACTCCTACAGGACAATTCACCCCTCCACTTT. As protein: CASSQLLQDNSPLHF. The J gene is TRBJ1-6, the V gene TRBV3-1; D is possibly TRBD1 (5 bases). This CDR3 spans 15 amino acids. From germline, CDR1 is LGHDT and CDR2 YNNKEL (reference sequence). V gave up 2 bases and J gave up 7 bases, with 12 bases separating them.

This clonotype was seen repeatedly, ten times or more. This chain connects TRBV13 to TRBJ2-5; 7 bases map to TRBD1. This CDR3 region has 14 residues. The junction had 2 bases not matched to a gene; V was cut back by 2 bases and J by 2 bases. CDR1 and CDR2 from the germline V gene are PRHDT and FYEKMQ (reference sequence). The CDR3 reads CASSLRGQQETQYF. CDR3 nucleotides: TGTGCCAGCAGCTTACGGGGACAGCAAGAGACCCAGTACTTC.

The chain joins TRBV6-2 or TRBV6-3 to TRBJ2-3; a possible D gene is TRBD1 (5 bases). The V end was cut by 0 bases, the J end by 5 bases, with 12 bases between. Germline V CDR1 and CDR2: MNHEY, SVGEGT. The CDR3 runs 15 residues. The CDR3 sequence is CASSYSRLTGDTQYF. CDR3 DNA sequence: TGTGCCAGCAGTTACTCAAGGTTAACAGGAGATACGCAGTATTTT.

This clonotype was observed at least ten times. The chain is built from TRBV29-1 and TRBJ1-1; D is uncertain. Deletions cut 7 bases from V and 1 base from J, with 10 bases between. The CDR3 is 12 residues long. CDR1 is SQVTM, CDR2 ANQGSEA, per germline. The chain's CDR3 is CSGAPTNTEAFF. CDR3 bases: TGCAGCGGGGCGCCGACGAACACTGAAGCTTTCTTT.

This clonotype showed up many times. V and J are TRBV7-2 and TRBJ1-4, with a tentative D call TRBD1 (6 bases). Germline V gene data show CDR1 as SGHTA and CDR2 as FQGNSA. V shed 0 bases and J shed 3 bases, with 20 bases lying between them. This CDR3 contains 19 residues. The DNA of the CDR3 is TGTGCCAGCAGCTTAGCGCCACAGGGATCTCGAAGAGCTAATGAAAAACTGTTTTTT. Encoded protein: CASSLAPQGSRRANEKLFF.

This clonotype came up many times. This chain links TRBV19 with TRBJ1-5; D possibly corresponds to TRBD1 (6 bases). The V gene lost 4 bases and the J gene lost 2 bases, with 15 bases spanning the gap. Germline lookup yields CDR1 LNHDA and CDR2 SQIVND (reference sequence). This CDR3 region has 16 residues. In DNA, the CDR3 is TGTGCCAGTAGTACCGAGACAGGTCGGGGCAATCAGCCCCAGCATTTT. This encodes CASSTETGRGNQPQHF.

The table lists this clonotype with many counts. The gene calls are TRBV11-3 and TRBJ1-3; a possible D gene is TRBD1 (6 bases). CDR3 length equals 16 residues. V was clipped by 5 bases and J by 1 base, with 15 bases between them. CDR1 SGHNT and CDR2 YENEEA come from the germline V gene. The DNA of the CDR3 is TGTGCCAGCAGCAAGGGGGGGGCAGCATCTGGAAACACCATATATTTT. Amino acids: CASSKGGAASGNTIYF.

This clonotype was recorded a few times. CDR3 protein: CAWSEGDGGRTEAFF. The CDR3 nucleotides read TGTGCCTGGAGTGAAGGGGACGGGGGAAGAACTGAAGCTTTCTTT. The chain uses TRBV30 and TRBJ1-1; a weak D match, TRBD1 (5 bases). The length of the CDR3 is 15 residues. The V and J ends lost 1 base and 5 bases respectively, with 17 bases between them. CDR1 and CDR2 (germline): GTSNPN, SVGIG (reference sequence).

Points on this clonotype: This sequence may be a read error, since a much larger clone differs from it by one base. The V and J genes are TRBV7-2 and TRBJ1-1, with D hard to call. Germline V CDR1 and CDR2: SGHTA, FQGNSA. CDR3 length equals 14 residues. The CDR3 region is CASGLSGRNTEAFF. CDR3 nucleotide sequence: TGTGCCAGCGGCTTATCCGGGCGGAACACTGAAGCTTTCTTT.

The table lists this clonotype with many counts. The CDR3 DNA is TGTGCCTGGAGTGGACAGGCCCACGAGCAGTACTTC. As protein: CAWSGQAHEQYF. The rearrangement joins TRBV30 to TRBJ2-7, with a possible D match to TRBD1 (6 bases). V was shortened by 1 base and J by 5 bases, with 9 bases between the two germline ends. The germline gives CDR1 GTSNPN, CDR2 SVGIG (reference sequence). The CDR3 contains 12 residues.

This clonotype appeared many times. The gene calls are TRBV29-1 and TRBJ2-7; tentative D call: TRBD1 (6 bases). The CDR3 loop spans 13 amino acids. Trimming pared 4 bases from V and 6 bases from J, leaving 16 bases between. Looked up from germline, CDR1 is SQVTM and CDR2 is ANQGSEA. CDR3 DNA: TGCAGCGTTGCCCCACAGGGCGTAAGCGAGCAGTACTTC. This gives the protein CSVAPQGVSEQYF.

There are many counts of this clonotype. The chain links TRBV6-1 to TRBJ1-5; 12 positions match TRBD1. Germline lookup yields CDR1 MNHNS and CDR2 SASEGT. The CDR3 has 20 residues. V lost 4 bases, J lost 6 bases, and 19 bases stayed unmatched. In DNA, the CDR3 is TGTGCCAGCAGTGGACACCCCCCCGGGACAGGGGGCGTTTACGGTCAGCCCCAGCATTTT. Its protein product is CASSGHPPGTGGVYGQPQHF.

This clonotype has a count of ten or more. This chain joins TRBV7-2 and TRBJ2-5, with D possibly being TRBD1 (5 bases). The CDR3 sequence is 14 residues long. The ends were cut back, 3 bases at V and 6 bases at J, with 14 bases in the middle. Germline assignment: CDR1 SGHTA and CDR2 FQGNSA. CDR3 in DNA: TGTGCCAGCAGCTTTCGACAGTCCTGGAAGACCCAGTACTTC. The encoded protein is CASSFRQSWKTQYF. The full variable domain, with the rest looked up from reference TRBV7-2 and TRBJ2-5, is GAGVSQSPSNKVTEKGKDVELRCDPISGHTALYWYRQSLGQGLEFLIYFQGNSAPDKSGLPSDRFSAERTGGSVSTLTIQRTQQEDSAVYLCASSFRQSWKTQYFGPGTRLLVL.

The chain carries TRBV6-1 and TRBJ2-7, with TRBD2 identical over 12 bases. Unmatched junction bases numbered 9, after V lost 5 bases and J lost 4 bases. CDR3 length: 16 amino acids. Germline loops: CDR1 MNHNS, CDR2 SASEGT. CDR3 nucleotide sequence: TGTGCCAGCAGTCGAGACCCTAGCGGGAGGGTGTACGAGCAGTACTTC. Translation: CASSRDPSGRVYEQYF.

The rearrangement joins TRBV29-1 to TRBJ2-4; D is ambiguous. CDR3 size: 12 residues. V lost 2 bases and J 9 bases, leaving 11 bases between the germline ends. Germline CDR1 reads SQVTM; CDR2 reads ANQGSEA. DNA for the CDR3: TGCAGCGTTGAAAATCACCCGGGCATTCAGTACTTC. As protein: CSVENHPGIQYF.

This clonotype was seen repeatedly, ten times or more. The V gene is TRBV6-5, the J gene TRBJ2-2; 10 bases fit TRBD2. The CDR3 length is 17 residues. V lost 2 bases to trimming and J lost 4 bases; unmatched junction nucleotides: 7. The germline V gene has CDR1 MNHEY and CDR2 SVGAGI. The chain's CDR3 is CASSYGASGSRTGELFF. The DNA of the CDR3 is TGTGCCAGCAGTTACGGCGCTAGCGGGAGTCGCACCGGGGAGCTGTTTTTT.

The table lists this clonotype with many counts. J is TRBJ2-1 and V is TRBV2; 7 bases map to TRBD2. V shed 4 bases, J shed 7 bases, and the junction held 4 bases outside the gene matches. This CDR3 contains 13 residues. Looked up from germline, CDR1 is SNHLY and CDR2 is FYNNEI. The CDR3: CASSGDYKNEQFF. DNA for the CDR3: TGTGCCAGCAGTGGGGACTATAAAAATGAGCAGTTCTTC.

This clonotype was found many times. DNA of the CDR3: TGCGCCAGCACCATGGGGCTAGCGGGGCTCCTAGGGAAAGAGACCCAGTACTTC. Protein sequence: CASTMGLAGLLGKETQYF. This chain links TRBV10-2 with TRBJ2-5, with TRBD2 matching 9 bases. CDR1 WSHSY and CDR2 SAAADI come from the germline V gene. V shed 7 bases and J 3 bases; nucleotides not matched to a gene: 18. CDR3 length: 18 residues.

This clonotype was seen at least ten times. This chain joins TRBV13 and TRBJ2-1; 10 bases line up with TRBD2. The junction had 10 bases not matched to a gene; V was cut back by 5 bases and J by 6 bases. Germline V CDR1 and CDR2: PRHDT, FYEKMQ (reference sequence). This CDR3 comprises 16 residues. The CDR3 nucleotides read TGTGCCAGCAGCCCGCAGAGCGGGAGGGCCTTCAATGAGCAGTTCTTC. This translates into CASSPQSGRAFNEQFF.

As regards this clonotype: This may be a read error, as it is one base from a much larger clone. This chain uses TRBV7-2 with TRBJ2-1, with D possibly matching TRBD2 (5 bases). Trimming removed 1 base from V and 6 bases from J, with 10 bases in between. The CDR3 is made up of 14 amino acids. CDR1 and CDR2 (germline): SGHTA, FQGNSA. The CDR3 bases are TGTGCCAGCAGCTTAGGGGTCCTAGCCAATGAGCAGTTCTTC. This translates into CASSLGVLANEQFF.

This chain connects TRBV4-1 to TRBJ1-1, with D possibly being TRBD1 (5 bases). Germline loops: CDR1 MGHRA, CDR2 YSYEKL. The CDR3 sequence is 14 residues long. Trimming removed 1 base at V and 7 bases at J, with 13 bases between. CDR3 nucleotides: TGCGCCAGCAGCCAAGTCAGGGAGGCAATTGAAGCTTTCTTT. Protein sequence: CASSQVREAIEAFF.

This clonotype has a count of ten or more. The chain joins TRBV5-4 to TRBJ1-4, with D possibly matching TRBD1 (6 bases). V gave up 4 bases and J gave up 4 bases, with 11 bases separating them. The CDR3 contains 14 residues. Germline V lookup: CDR1 SGHNT, CDR2 YYREEE (reference sequence). The DNA for the CDR3 is TGTGCCAGCAGCGGTGGACAGTATAATGAAAAACTGTTTTTT. Protein: CASSGGQYNEKLFF.

This clonotype was recorded many times. The chain has TRBV25-1 and TRBJ2-2, with D unclear. Germline V gives CDR1 MGHDK, CDR2 SYGVNS. CDR3 length equals 15 residues. Trimming left V 7 bases short and J 0 bases short, with 12 bases between. CDR3 in amino acids: CASNKAGANTGELFF. For the CDR3, the DNA is TGTGCCAGCAACAAAGCTGGCGCGAACACCGGGGAGCTGTTTTTT. Looking up the rest from reference TRBV25-1 and TRBJ2-2 gives the full variable domain: EADIYQTPRYLVIGTGKKITLECSQTMGHDKMYWYQQDPGMELHLIHYSYGVNSTEKGDLSSESTVSRIRTEHFPLTLESARPSHTSQYLCASNKAGANTGELFFGEGSRLTVL.

This clonotype was seen ten or more times. The chain joins TRBV7-9 to TRBJ1-1; unclear D gene. The germline gives CDR1 SEHNR, CDR2 FQNEAQ (reference sequence). This CDR3 has 15 amino acids. Between the trimmed V and J ends, which lost 3 bases and 2 bases, there was a span of 13 bases. Written as DNA, the CDR3 is TGTGCCAGCAGCTTGGGTTCCGGGCCAAACACTGAAGCTTTCTTT. Protein product: CASSLGSGPNTEAFF.

This clonotype occurred many times. The gene calls are TRBV27 and TRBJ1-2; no reliable D call. The CDR3 runs 15 residues. The V and J ends lost 5 bases and 4 bases respectively, with 17 bases between them. Germline V gives CDR1 MNHEY, CDR2 SMNVEV (reference sequence). The CDR3 loop reads CASSPYPTDVYGYTF. The CDR3 nucleotides read TGTGCCAGCAGTCCGTACCCGACCGACGTCTATGGCTACACCTTC.